These 31 T cell receptor beta chains were sequenced from one sample in a study of blood T cell repertoires in COVID-19. Only in-frame clones appear in the TCRdb table, and some are missing; sequencing was by immunoSEQ multiplex PCR. The sample lists a few hundred thousand clones; roughly 90% were seen once. Sequencing input: peripheral blood. The receptors stem from a man aged 18 to 29 with active or convalescent COVID-19.

This chain connects TRBV6-5 to TRBJ1-1, with D possibly matching TRBD1 (5 bases). Trimming shortened V by 2 bases and J by 3 bases, and 10 bases separated the two germline ends. Germline V gene data show CDR1 as MNHEY and CDR2 as SVGAGI. This CDR3 spans 14 amino acids. The CDR3 sequence: CASSYRQQDTEAFF. CDR3 DNA sequence: TGTGCCAGCAGTTACCGGCAACAGGACACTGAAGCTTTCTTT.

V and J are TRBV6-4 and TRBJ2-3; TRBD2 matches at 13 bases. The V gene end was trimmed by 5 bases and the J gene end by 5 bases; junction bases not matched to a gene: 4. The CDR3 is made up of 15 amino acids. CDR1 MRHNA and CDR2 SNTAGT come from the germline V gene. The CDR3 sequence is CASSQLAGGRDTQYF. The CDR3, as DNA: TGTGCCAGCAGTCAACTAGCGGGGGGGAGAGATACGCAGTATTTT.

This rearrangement joins TRBV10-3 to TRBJ2-7; 9 nucleotides line up with TRBD2. Germline loops: CDR1 ENHRY, CDR2 SYGVKD. CDR3 length: 22 amino acids. V was pared by 2 bases and J by 0 bases, with 23 bases of the junction left unmatched. In DNA form, the CDR3 reads TGTGCCATCAGTGAGCCAGGGACCGTGACTAGCGGACCGACCAAATACTCCTACGAGCAGTACTTC. Protein sequence: CAISEPGTVTSGPTKYSYEQYF.

The J gene is TRBJ1-2, the V gene TRBV2; a possible D gene is TRBD1 (6 bases). The V and J ends lost 4 bases and 7 bases respectively, with 16 bases between them. The germline CDR1 and CDR2 sequences are SNHLY and FYNNEI. The CDR3 consists of 14 residues. The CDR3 sequence: CASSALIGQTGYTF. The CDR3 coding sequence is TGTGCCAGCAGTGCACTTATTGGACAGACTGGCTACACCTTC.

The CDR3 loop reads CASSTGTSYNEQFF. Written as DNA, the CDR3 is TGTGCCAGTAGCACAGGGACCTCCTACAATGAGCAGTTCTTC. The chain combines TRBV19 with TRBJ2-1; perhaps TRBD1 as D (6 bases). In germline, CDR1 is LNHDA, CDR2 SQIVND (reference sequence). This CDR3 comprises 14 residues. V dropped 6 bases and J dropped 0 bases, with 9 bases sitting between them.

This rearrangement joins TRBV6-5 to TRBJ2-7, with 10 bases fitting TRBD2. This CDR3 has 15 amino acids. Trimming cost V 4 bases and J 4 bases; bases outside gene matches: 7. The germline CDR1 and CDR2 sequences are MNHEY and SVGAGI. CDR3 in DNA: TGTGCCAGCAGTTCCTACAGCGGGGGGGCTTACGAGCAGTACTTC. It yields the protein CASSSYSGGAYEQYF.

This rearrangement joins TRBV27 to TRBJ2-1, with 7 bases matching TRBD1. Germline V lookup: CDR1 MNHEY, CDR2 SMNVEV (reference sequence). J lost 4 bases, V lost 3 bases, and 9 bases had no gene match. CDR3 size: 16 residues. The CDR3 loop reads CASSFSETGRYNEQFF. In nucleotides, the CDR3 is TGTGCCAGCAGTTTCTCGGAGACAGGGCGTTACAATGAGCAGTTCTTC.

The chain has TRBV18 and TRBJ2-7; D may be TRBD1 (6 bases). Germline V gene sequence: CDR1 KGHSH, CDR2 LQKENI. V was trimmed by 1 base and J by 2 bases, leaving 12 bases between them. CDR3 length: 15 amino acids. In DNA, the CDR3 is TGTGCCAGCTCACCACAACAGGGATATGCCTACGAGCAGTACTTC. Translated, it gives CASSPQQGYAYEQYF.

A remark on this clone: The sample has other DNA sequences that encode this CDR3 too. J is TRBJ2-5 and V is TRBV5-4, with 7 bases identical to TRBD2. With 6 bases clipped from V and 5 bases from J, the junction kept 7 bases outside the gene matches. Germline CDR1 is SGHNT and CDR2 is YYREEE (reference sequence). This CDR3 spans 13 amino acids. The CDR3 DNA is TGTGCCAGCACACCCGGGGGAGGGGAGACCCAGTACTTC. Protein sequence: CASTPGGGETQYF.

The CDR3 bases are TGTGCCAGTAGTATAGGTTGGACAGGGGATTCACCCCTCCACTTT. It yields the protein CASSIGWTGDSPLHF. The chain recombines TRBV19 with TRBJ1-6; 9 bases are shared with TRBD1. Germline values: CDR1 LNHDA, CDR2 SQIVND (reference sequence). J was trimmed by 8 bases and V by 1 base; bases with no gene match: 3. The CDR3 has 15 amino acids.

The chain employs TRBV5-1 and TRBJ2-7; D is unclear. The CDR3 spans 11 residues. V shed 0 bases and J shed 7 bases, with 5 bases lying between them. Germline CDR1 and CDR2: SGHRS and YFSETQ. The CDR3 DNA reads TGCGCCAGCAGCTTGGACGGGGAGCAGTACTTC. It codes for CASSLDGEQYF.

The rearrangement joins TRBV5-1 to TRBJ1-5; the match to TRBD1 covers 10 bases. The CDR3 extends over 14 amino acids. Germline CDR1 SGHRS, CDR2 YFSETQ. The V segment lost 5 bases and the J segment 4 bases; nucleotides outside the gene matches: 3. The DNA for the CDR3 is TGCGCCAGCAGAGGACAGGGGGGGAATCAGCCCCAGCATTTT. Translated, it gives CASRGQGGNQPQHF.

The chain has TRBV5-4 and TRBJ1-1, with a tentative D call TRBD1 (5 bases). The CDR3 covers 15 residues. The V end was cut by 3 bases, the J end by 0 bases, with 12 bases between. From germline, CDR1 is SGHNT and CDR2 YYREEE (reference sequence). CDR3 in amino acids: CASSSRGSVNTEAFF. As DNA, the CDR3 is TGTGCCAGCAGCTCCCGGGGGTCGGTGAACACTGAAGCTTTCTTT.

The chain is built from TRBV4-1 and TRBJ2-7, with TRBD2 matching over 8 bases. The J segment lost 5 bases and the V segment lost 2 bases, leaving 8 bases of the junction unmatched. CDR1 and CDR2 (germline): MGHRA, YSYEKL. The CDR3 totals 15 residues. Here the CDR3 reads CASSQNPGLVNEQYF. The CDR3 DNA reads TGCGCCAGCAGCCAAAACCCGGGACTAGTAAACGAGCAGTACTTC.

The chain recombines TRBV7-8 with TRBJ2-1, with 8 positions matching TRBD2. V shed 4 bases, J shed 2 bases, and the junction held 10 bases outside the gene matches. The CDR3 has 17 amino acids. CDR1 is SGHVS and CDR2 is FQNEAQ in the germline V gene. The CDR3 DNA is TGTGCCAGCAGCTCCCGGGGCGGGGGGCGCGCCTACAATGAGCAGTTCTTC. Translation: CASSSRGGGRAYNEQFF.

This chain links TRBV18 with TRBJ2-1; tentative D call: TRBD1 (6 bases). V dropped 10 bases and J dropped 7 bases, with 17 bases sitting between them. Germline V gene data show CDR1 as KGHSH and CDR2 as LQKENI. CDR3 length equals 13 residues. Here the CDR3 reads CATQDRNLNEQFF. CDR3 nucleotides: TGTGCCACCCAAGACAGGAACCTGAATGAGCAGTTCTTC.

The V gene is TRBV14, the J gene TRBJ1-2; D uncertain. The CDR3 contains 15 residues. V dropped 1 base and J dropped 0 bases, with 9 bases sitting between them. CDR1 and CDR2 from the germline V gene are SGHDN and FVKESK. The CDR3 sequence: CASSQGSEANYGYTF. In DNA form, the CDR3 reads TGTGCCAGCAGCCAAGGGTCAGAAGCTAACTATGGCTACACCTTC.

The rearrangement links TRBV10-3 to TRBJ2-5; TRBD2 agrees at 8 bases. The CDR3 runs 15 residues. The V gene's germline CDR1 is ENHRY and CDR2 SYGVKD. V dropped 3 bases and J dropped 0; count of bases not matched to a gene: 3. The CDR3 DNA sequence: TGTGCCATCAGTGATCGCGGGGGGAACCAAGAGACCCAGTACTTC. Protein: CAISDRGGNQETQYF.

The chain has TRBV3-1 (or the pseudogene TRBV3-2) and TRBJ2-7; possible D gene TRBD1, 6 bases. V was pared by 4 bases and J by 2 bases, with 12 bases between. The CDR3 loop spans 14 amino acids. The germline V gene encodes CDR1 LGHDT and CDR2 YNNKEL (reference sequence). This chain's CDR3 is CASSPRDIPYEQYF. The CDR3 nucleotides read TGTGCCAGCAGCCCCCGGGACATCCCCTACGAGCAGTACTTC.

V usage is TRBV7-9 and J usage is TRBJ2-5; the match to TRBD2 covers 7 bases. The germline gives CDR1 SEHNR, CDR2 FQNEAQ (reference sequence). J lost 5 bases, V lost 1 base, and 7 bases had no gene match. This CDR3 contains 15 residues. Written as DNA, the CDR3 is TGTGCCAGCAGCTTAGTTCGACTAGCTAGGGAGACCCAGTACTTC. It specifies CASSLVRLARETQYF.

Written as DNA, the CDR3 is TGTGCCAGCAGCAAACAATTTGCGGGGCGAGAAGATGGCTACACCTTC. Translation: CASSKQFAGREDGYTF. The chain uses TRBV11-2 and TRBJ1-2; weak D call: TRBD1 (5 bases). The CDR3 consists of 16 residues. Germline V gene sequence: CDR1 SGHAT, CDR2 FQNNGV. Trimming shortened V by 5 bases and J by 6 bases, and 22 bases separated the two germline ends.

The genes are TRBV29-1 and TRBJ2-3, with 9 bases fitting TRBD2. The trim removed 0 bases at V and 0 bases at J, leaving 7 bases unmatched. In germline, CDR1 is SQVTM, CDR2 ANQGSEA. The CDR3 has 17 residues. Written as DNA, the CDR3 is TGCAGCGTTGAAGATCTTGGGCTAGCGGGAAGCACAGATACGCAGTATTTT. Amino acids: CSVEDLGLAGSTDTQYF.

This clone has only one observation. This rearrangement joins TRBV6-5 to TRBJ1-5, with 8 bases matching TRBD1. The CDR3 is 15 residues long. Germline V gene lookup returns CDR1 MNHEY and CDR2 SVGAGI. V shed 0 bases, J shed 7 bases, and the junction held 5 bases outside the gene matches. This CDR3 reads CASSYSSGGRQPQHF. The CDR3 DNA sequence: TGTGCCAGCAGTTACTCATCAGGGGGCCGGCAGCCCCAGCATTTT.

This chain connects TRBV11-2 to TRBJ2-7; D may be TRBD2 (6 bases). The germline V gene encodes CDR1 SGHAT and CDR2 FQNNGV. CDR3 size: 15 residues. Trimming shortened V by 1 base and J by 4 bases, and 14 bases separated the two germline ends. CDR3 in DNA: TGTGCCAGCAGCTTAGGGACTAACGGGGGATACGAGCAGTACTTC. Residues: CASSLGTNGGYEQYF.

This sequence joins TRBV6-5 and TRBJ2-2; D is possibly TRBD1 (6 bases). This CDR3 has 14 amino acids. The V gene lost 10 bases and the J gene lost 5 bases, with 17 bases spanning the gap. Germline CDR1 is MNHEY and CDR2 is SVGAGI. In nucleotides, the CDR3 is TGTGCCACCCTAGGTCTGACAGGAACCGGGGAGCTGTTTTTT. It encodes CATLGLTGTGELFF.

The chain has TRBV7-2 and TRBJ2-1; 7 nucleotides agree with TRBD2. The CDR3 sequence is 15 residues long. Germline V gene data show CDR1 as SGHTA and CDR2 as FQGNSA. J was trimmed by 0 bases and V by 6 bases; bases with no gene match: 5. CDR3 coding DNA: TGTGCCAGCAGACCCCGGACTAGCTCCTACAATGAGCAGTTCTTC. Its translation is CASRPRTSSYNEQFF.

This chain uses TRBV10-2 with TRBJ1-6, with TRBD1 identical over 8 bases. This CDR3 contains 17 residues. Trimming took 2 bases from V and 7 from J; bases not matched to a gene: 10. Germline loops: CDR1 WSHSY, CDR2 SAAADI. The CDR3: CASSEPRTGLGNSPLHF. CDR3 DNA: TGCGCCAGCAGTGAGCCACGGACAGGGTTAGGGAATTCACCCCTCCACTTT.

The chain recombines TRBV7-6 with TRBJ2-7; TRBD2 matches at 7 bases. The germline gives CDR1 SGHVS, CDR2 FNYEAQ. V lost 1 base to trimming and J lost 2 bases; unmatched junction nucleotides: 8. The CDR3 sequence is 16 residues long. CDR3 in DNA: TGTGCCAGCAGCTTAGGAAAAGCGGGACCCACCTACGAGCAGTACTTC. The encoded protein is CASSLGKAGPTYEQYF. The whole variable domain, remainder taken from reference TRBV7-6 and TRBJ2-7, is GAGVSQSPRYKVTKRGQDVALRCDPISGHVSLYWYRQALGQGPEFLTYFNYEAQQDKSGLPNDRFSAERPEGSISTLTIQRTEQRDSAMYRCASSLGKAGPTYEQYFGPGTRLTVT.

For this clone: The sample carries other DNA sequences with the same CDR3. The chain recombines TRBV9 with TRBJ2-7; D perhaps matches TRBD2 (5 bases). Per germline, CDR1 SGDLS and CDR2 YYNGEE. This CDR3 has 14 residues. The V gene lost 0 bases and the J gene lost 2 bases, with 9 bases spanning the gap. CDR3 in DNA: TGTGCCAGCAGCGTAGGGACGGAGGCCTACGAGCAGTACTTC. Its protein is CASSVGTEAYEQYF. Full variable domain (outside the CDR3, taken from reference TRBV9 and TRBJ2-7): DSGVTQTPKHLITATGQRVTLRCSPRSGDLSVYWYQQSLDQGLQFLIQYYNGEERAKGNILERFSAQQFPDLHSELNLSSLELGDSALYFCASSVGTEAYEQYFGPGTRLTVT.

The CDR3 DNA follows: TGTGCCAGCAGTTACACAAGCACAGATACGCAGTATTTT. Residues: CASSYTSTDTQYF. This sequence joins TRBV6-2 or TRBV6-3 and TRBJ2-3; D is ambiguous. V gave up 2 bases and J gave up 0 bases, with 3 bases separating them. This CDR3 is built from 13 residues. The germline V gene has CDR1 MNHEY and CDR2 SVGEGT.

The V and J genes are TRBV12-3 or TRBV12-4 and TRBJ2-7; the match to TRBD1 covers 9 bases. V lost 8 bases to trimming and J lost 3 bases; unmatched junction nucleotides: 5. The CDR3 spans 13 residues. CDR3 DNA: TGTGCCAGCCGGGACAGGGAAGTCTACGAGCAGTACTTC. It specifies CASRDREVYEQYF.